These 27 T cell receptor beta chains share one sample of origin, sequenced in a study of molecular identifiers for immune sequencing clone quantification. TCRdb ran MiXCR on the PCR reads and lists one entry per CDR3 protein. Of 490,000 or so distinct CDR3 sequences in the sample, around 25% are singletons; the top ten hold roughly 0.79%. Sample: naive CD8+ T cells from blood, with Jurkat cell RNA spiked in. As to subset: FACS-sorted CD8+CD4-CCR7+CD45RA+ naive T cells. The receptors come from a human donor in good health. Some libraries in this study had Jurkat cell RNA spiked in.

The CDR3 region is CASSLVGQGALGGEKLFF. In DNA form, the CDR3 reads TGTGCCAGCAGTTTAGTGGGACAGGGGGCGCTGGGAGGTGAAAAACTGTTTTTT. The rearrangement links TRBV12-3 or TRBV12-4 to TRBJ1-4; TRBD1 agrees at 12 bases. Trimming took 1 base from V and 7 from J; bases not matched to a gene: 10. This CDR3 contains 18 residues.

This clonotype was seen many times. The DNA of the CDR3 is TGTGCCAGCAGGGAACTAGCGGAAGCCAAAAACATTCAGTACTTC. Its protein is CASRELAEAKNIQYF. This chain uses TRBV6-5 with TRBJ2-4, with 8 bases identical to TRBD2. V was pared by 6 bases and J by 0 bases, with 4 bases of the junction left unmatched. Germline CDR1 and CDR2: MNHEY and SVGAGI. The CDR3 totals 15 residues.

This clonotype came up many times. The V call is TRBV4-1, the J call TRBJ2-2; D perhaps matches TRBD2 (5 bases). V lost 4 bases and J lost 6, with 6 bases in between. The CDR3 has 12 residues. Germline loops: CDR1 MGHRA, CDR2 YSYEKL. In DNA form, the CDR3 reads TGCGCCAGCAGCCCCGGGGCCGGGGAGCTGTTTTTT. Translation: CASSPGAGELFF.

A note on this clonotype: Compared with germline, one end of the junction differs, possibly owing to a read error. The rearrangement links TRBV9 to TRBJ2-1; D might be TRBD1 (6 bases). Germline CDR1 SGDLS, CDR2 YYNGEE. CDR3 length equals 17 residues. The CDR3 nucleotides read TGTGCCAGCAGCTCGAAAAGAGGAGACAGGTCCTCCAATGAGCAGTTCTTC. Protein product: CASSSKRGDRSSNEQFF.

Concerning this clonotype itself: A read error may account for a junction end that differs from germline. The V and J genes are TRBV27 and TRBJ1-1; no clear D. Looked up from germline, CDR1 is MNHEY and CDR2 is SMNVEV (reference sequence). The CDR3 runs 14 residues. The CDR3 reads CASSLGRVSTEALF. The CDR3 DNA sequence: TGTGCCAGCAGTTTGGGGAGGGTGAGCACTGAAGCTCTCTTT.

In regard to this clonotype: Possible read error: a much larger clone is one base away. The chain recombines TRBV5-3 with TRBJ2-7, with D maybe TRBD2 (5 bases). TRBV5-3 counts as an open reading frame of uncertain function. This CDR3 spans 16 amino acids. The chain's CDR3 is CASSLEFGAAFYEQYF. The CDR3 bases are TGTGCCAGCAGCTTGGAATTCGGAGCGGCGTTCTACGAGCAGTACTTC.

The chain is built from TRBV6-9 and TRBJ2-5; D is perhaps TRBD1 or TRBD2 (6 bases each). Trimming removed 5 bases from V and 1 base from J, with 14 bases in between. CDR3 length: 15 residues. Germline loops: CDR1 MNHGY, CDR2 SVAAGI. As DNA, the CDR3 is TGTGCCAGCAGTAACGACAAGGGGGGCCAAGAGACCCAGTACTTC. Its translation is CASSNDKGGQETQYF.

This rearrangement joins TRBV14 to TRBJ1-1; D not resolved. The CDR3 consists of 13 residues. Trimming shortened V by 4 bases and J by 2 bases, and 8 bases separated the two germline ends. Looked up from germline, CDR1 is SGHDN and CDR2 is FVKESK. The CDR3 loop reads CASSPWGNTEAFF. DNA for the CDR3: TGTGCCAGCAGCCCATGGGGTAACACTGAAGCTTTCTTT.

The rearrangement links TRBV20-1 to TRBJ1-5; D not certain. Trimming stripped 6 bases from V and 0 bases from J, with 9 bases between. The germline gives CDR1 DFQATT, CDR2 SNEGSKA (reference sequence). The CDR3 is 13 amino acids. This chain's CDR3 is CSAGDYSNQPQHF. DNA of the CDR3: TGCAGTGCCGGGGATTATAGCAATCAGCCCCAGCATTTT.

There are many counts of this clonotype. The chain recombines TRBV29-1 with TRBJ1-1; no clear D. Germline V gene data show CDR1 as SQVTM and CDR2 as ANQGSEA. This CDR3 is built from 11 residues. Trimming removed 6 bases from V and 1 base from J, with 6 bases in between. CDR3 region: CSVRQNTEAFF. The CDR3 DNA sequence: TGCAGCGTCCGACAGAACACTGAAGCTTTCTTT.

Of note for this clonotype: A much larger clone lies one base from this, so it may be a read error. V is TRBV5-1 and J is TRBJ2-1, with D uncertain. The CDR3 sequence is 15 residues long. Germline CDR1 is SGHRS and CDR2 is YFSETQ. CDR3 nucleotides: TGCGCCAGCAGCTTAACAACAGCATCCTACAATGTGCAGTTCTTC. Encoded protein: CASSLTTASYNVQFF.

V and J are TRBV20-1 and TRBJ1-4, with D possibly TRBD1 on 6 matching bases. This CDR3 contains 15 residues. Trimming shortened V by 0 bases and J by 5 bases, and 13 bases separated the two germline ends. From germline, CDR1 is DFQATT and CDR2 SNEGSKA (reference sequence). This chain's CDR3 is CSARDPGHPNEKLFF. The CDR3 bases are TGCAGTGCTAGAGATCCGGGACACCCGAATGAAAAACTGTTTTTT.

This clonotype was seen repeatedly, ten times or more. The chain carries TRBV6-6 and TRBJ2-1; no firm D call. The CDR3 is made up of 16 amino acids. CDR1 is MNHNY and CDR2 is SVGAGI in the germline V gene (reference sequence). Trimming took off 0 bases at V and 3 bases at J, with 12 bases between the two ends. Here the CDR3 reads CASSYSTALIYNEQFF. DNA for the CDR3: TGTGCCAGCAGTTACTCGACCGCCCTAATCTACAATGAGCAGTTCTTC.

This clonotype showed up just a few times. The chain couples TRBV6-2 or TRBV6-3 to TRBJ1-5, with D perhaps TRBD1 (6 bases). Trimming cost V 2 bases and J 5 bases, with 16 bases left between them. The CDR3 spans 16 residues. Germline V gene data show CDR1 as MNHEY and CDR2 as SVGEGT. CDR3 amino acids: CASSYRGALLHQPQHF. The CDR3 nucleotides are TGTGCCAGCAGTTACCGGGGGGCCCTACTCCATCAGCCCCAGCATTTT.

This clonotype was seen only a few times. The genes are TRBV6-6 and TRBJ1-2; D call uncertain. The CDR3 is 16 amino acids. Trimming pared 7 bases from V and 4 bases from J, leaving 22 bases between. Germline V gene sequence: CDR1 MNHNY, CDR2 SVGAGI (reference sequence). The CDR3 region has the DNA TGTGCCAGCACCGACCCCGGGGAACAAATGGGCTATGGCTACACCTTC. It yields the protein CASTDPGEQMGYGYTF.

The chain recombines TRBV4-2 with TRBJ2-1, with D maybe TRBD1 (8 bases). Trimming cost V 3 bases and J 9 bases, with 18 bases left between them. The germline V gene has CDR1 LGHNA and CDR2 YNFKEQ. The CDR3 runs to 15 residues. The CDR3 DNA reads TGTGCCAGCAGCCAGTCTACAGGGGGGGCCTTTGAGCAGTTCTTC. Translating gives CASSQSTGGAFEQFF.

Comments on this clonotype: A read error may explain this, as a much larger clone is one base away. V is TRBV29-1 and J is TRBJ1-1, with D unresolved. Germline CDR1 reads SQVTM; CDR2 reads ANQGSEA. V lost 1 base and J 7 bases, leaving 10 bases between the germline ends. This CDR3 is 12 amino acids long. The CDR3 reads CSVEGGSLEAFF. CDR3 coding DNA: TGCAGCGTTGAAGGGGGTAGTCTTGAAGCTTTCTTT.

This clonotype was detected a few times. The V call is TRBV4-2, the J call TRBJ2-3; 14 bases align to TRBD2. CDR1 and CDR2 (germline): LGHNA, YNFKEQ. Trimming at V came to 5 bases and at J to 6 bases, leaving 7 bases not matched to a gene. This CDR3 has 16 amino acids. The CDR3 DNA follows: TGTGCCAGCAGCGTTGGGACTAGCGGGAGTATGGATACGCAGTATTTT. This sequence encodes CASSVGTSGSMDTQYF.

This clonotype has more than one count but fewer than ten. The junction does not match germline at one end; this may be a read error. The CDR3 DNA reads as TGTGCCAGCAGTCGACCCAGGGAAGAGCCCCAGTACTTC. Translating gives CASSRPREEPQYF. The V call is TRBV14, the J call TRBJ2-5; the D gene is possibly TRBD1 (5 bases). CDR1 and CDR2 (germline): SGHDN, FVKESK. The CDR3 runs 13 residues.

This clonotype was picked up many times. The J gene is TRBJ1-1, the V gene TRBV5-1; 10 nucleotides match TRBD1. Germline V CDR1 and CDR2: SGHRS, YFSETQ. The J segment lost 0 bases and the V segment lost 4 bases, leaving 12 bases of the junction unmatched. CDR3 length: 18 residues. In DNA form, the CDR3 reads TGCGCCAGCAGCCCCCGCGGACAGGGGGGGATAATGAACACTGAAGCTTTCTTT. It translates to CASSPRGQGGIMNTEAFF.

On this clonotype: This may arise from a read error, as a much more abundant clone is one base away. This rearrangement joins TRBV20-1 to TRBJ2-7; D may be TRBD2 (5 bases). The V gene's germline CDR1 is DFQATT and CDR2 SNEGSKA (reference sequence). V was pared by 5 bases and J by 1 base, with 12 bases between. This CDR3 contains 13 residues. CDR3 in DNA: TGCAGTGCTTGGGATCCGGGGTCCTACGAGCAGTACTTC. Translation gives CSAWDPGSYEQYF.

This clonotype was observed once. This may be a read error: a much more frequent sequence differs by one nucleotide. J is TRBJ2-5 and V is TRBV12-5, with D perhaps matching TRBD1 (5 bases). Germline V lookup: CDR1 LGHNT, CDR2 FRNRAP. V lost 8 bases and J lost 5, with 27 bases in between. This CDR3 is built from 17 residues. CDR3 coding DNA: TGTGCTAGTAGTTCCCCCTTTCAGGCAGGGCCAGGGGAGACCCAGTACTTC. It encodes CASSSPFQAGPGETQYF. Filled out from reference TRBV12-5 and TRBJ2-5, the complete variable domain reads DARVTQTPRHKVTEMGQEVTMRCQPILGHNTVFWYRQTMMQGLELLAYFRNRAPLDDSGMPKDRFSAEMPDATLATLKIQPSEPRDSAVYFCASSSPFQAGPGETQYFGPGTRLLVL.

This clonotype was seen ten or more times. The rearrangement joins TRBV7-9 to TRBJ2-5; tentative D call: TRBD1 (6 bases). CDR1 is SEHNR, CDR2 FQNEAQ, per germline (reference sequence). V was shortened by 5 bases and J by 0 bases, with 10 bases between the two germline ends. The CDR3 covers 14 residues. In DNA form, the CDR3 reads TGTGCCAGCAGCCGACGGGACAACCAAGAGACCCAGTACTTC. Translation gives CASSRRDNQETQYF. The variable domain in full, completed from reference TRBV7-9 and TRBJ2-5, reads DTGVSQNPRHKITKRGQNVTFRCDPISEHNRLYWYRQTLGQGPEFLTYFQNEAQLEKSRLLSDRFSAERPKGSFSTLEIQRTEQGDSAMYLCASSRRDNQETQYFGPGTRLLVL.

This clonotype was picked up many times. The chain combines TRBV4-3 with TRBJ2-3; maybe TRBD1 (6 bases). V lost 6 bases to trimming and J lost 0 bases, with 19 bases between them. This CDR3 has 17 amino acids. Germline V gene sequence: CDR1 LGHNA, CDR2 YSLEER. CDR3 in DNA: TGCGCCAGCAGTTCCTCCATCCAAGGGGGTAGCACAGATACGCAGTATTTT. Translated, it gives CASSSSIQGGSTDTQYF.

This clonotype has only a few counts. The V and J genes are TRBV10-3 and TRBJ2-2; D is perhaps TRBD1 (5 bases). V was cut by 3 bases and J by 1 base, with 9 bases left in between. Germline V gene sequence: CDR1 ENHRY, CDR2 SYGVKD. The CDR3 sequence is 15 residues long. The CDR3 reads CAISDYTGNTGELFF. The CDR3 region has the DNA TGTGCCATCAGTGATTACACAGGGAACACCGGGGAGCTGTTTTTT.

This clonotype was seen repeatedly, ten times or more. The chain is built from TRBV29-1 and TRBJ2-7; 7 nucleotides line up with TRBD1. Germline assignment: CDR1 SQVTM and CDR2 ANQGSEA. This CDR3 is built from 13 residues. V was pared by 4 bases and J by 3 bases, with 6 bases of the junction left unmatched. Here the CDR3 reads CSVGAAGGYEQYF. The CDR3 nucleotides are TGCAGCGTTGGCGCGGCAGGGGGCTACGAGCAGTACTTC.

In regard to this clonotype: This may stem from a read error, because a much larger clone lies one nucleotide away. V and J are TRBV4-3 and TRBJ1-4; D gene unclear. The CDR3 runs to 13 residues. Trimming left V 1 base short and J 12 bases short, with 12 bases between. CDR1 is LGHNA, CDR2 YSLEER, per germline. CDR3 loop: CASSQGFLEELFF. The CDR3 region has the DNA TGCGCCAGCAGCCAAGGGTTCTTGGAGGAACTGTTTTTT.